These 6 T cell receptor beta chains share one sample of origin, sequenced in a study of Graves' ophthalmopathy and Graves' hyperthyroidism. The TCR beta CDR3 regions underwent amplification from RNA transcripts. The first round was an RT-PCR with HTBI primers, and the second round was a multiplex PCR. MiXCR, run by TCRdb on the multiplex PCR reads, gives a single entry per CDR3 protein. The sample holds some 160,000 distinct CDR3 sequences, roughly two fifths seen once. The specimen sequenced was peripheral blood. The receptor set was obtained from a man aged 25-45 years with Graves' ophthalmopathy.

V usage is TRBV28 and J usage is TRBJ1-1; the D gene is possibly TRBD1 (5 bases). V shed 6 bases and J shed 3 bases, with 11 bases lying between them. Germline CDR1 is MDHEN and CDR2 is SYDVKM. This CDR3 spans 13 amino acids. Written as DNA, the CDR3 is TGTGCCAGCAGAACGTCAGGGTACACTGAAGCTTTCTTT. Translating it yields CASRTSGYTEAFF.

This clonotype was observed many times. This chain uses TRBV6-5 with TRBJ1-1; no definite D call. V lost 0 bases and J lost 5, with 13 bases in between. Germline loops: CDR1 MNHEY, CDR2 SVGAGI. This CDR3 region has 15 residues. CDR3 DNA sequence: TGTGCCAGCAGTTACTCGTTACTCGCCGGTACTGAAGCTTTCTTT. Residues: CASSYSLLAGTEAFF.

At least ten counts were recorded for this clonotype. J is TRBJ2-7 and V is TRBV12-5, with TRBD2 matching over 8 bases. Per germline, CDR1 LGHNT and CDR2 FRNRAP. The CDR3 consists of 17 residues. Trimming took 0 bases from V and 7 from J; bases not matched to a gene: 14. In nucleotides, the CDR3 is TGTGCTAGTGGTTTGGTACTAGGCCAGCGGGAGAGTGGGGAGCAGTACTTC. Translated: CASGLVLGQRESGEQYF.

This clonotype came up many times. CDR3 sequence reads: CASSAPFGVSTQNSPLHF. The CDR3 DNA sequence: TGTGCCAGCAGCGCCCCCTTCGGGGTCTCGACTCAAAATTCACCCCTCCACTTT. This sequence joins TRBV7-2 and TRBJ1-6; D call uncertain. Germline values: CDR1 SGHTA, CDR2 FQGNSA. V gave up 5 bases and J gave up 7 bases, with 24 bases separating them. CDR3 length equals 18 residues.

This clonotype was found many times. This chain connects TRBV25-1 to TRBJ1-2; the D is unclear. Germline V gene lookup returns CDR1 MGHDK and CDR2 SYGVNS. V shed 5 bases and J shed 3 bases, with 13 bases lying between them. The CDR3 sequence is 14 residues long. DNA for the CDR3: TGTGCCAGCAGTCTAACCGGTGCCTACTATGGCTACACCTTC. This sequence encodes CASSLTGAYYGYTF.

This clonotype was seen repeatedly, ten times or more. DNA of the CDR3: TGTGCCAGCTGGGGTAATCAGCCCCAGCATTTT. This sequence encodes CASWGNQPQHF. The V and J genes are TRBV28 and TRBJ1-5; D gene ambiguous. V shed 8 bases and J shed 4 bases, with 6 bases lying between them. Germline V gives CDR1 MDHEN, CDR2 SYDVKM. CDR3 size: 11 residues.